Following are 26 T cell receptor beta chains from one sample sequenced in a study of blood T cell repertoires in COVID-19. Measured with immunoSEQ multiplex PCR; TCRdb has only the in-frame clones, and not every one. This sample carries fewer than 200,000 clones, 75% to 85% of them seen once, and the ten largest clones take less than 15%. Sequencing used peripheral blood. These receptors all stem from a woman aged 80 or older with COVID-19, enrolled during active disease.

This chain uses TRBV24-1 with TRBJ1-5; D might be TRBD1 (6 bases). Germline loops: CDR1 KGHDR, CDR2 SFDVKD. V gave up 3 bases and J gave up 6 bases, with 8 bases separating them. CDR3 length equals 13 residues. CDR3: CATSDPGAQPQHF. CDR3 nucleotide sequence: TGTGCCACCAGTGATCCAGGGGCTCAGCCCCAGCATTTT.

This clone was counted a few times. The chain links TRBV5-1 to TRBJ2-3, with a possible D match to TRBD1 (6 bases). The CDR3 covers 14 residues. With 5 bases removed from V and 0 bases from J, the gap between germline ends came to 10 bases. Germline loops: CDR1 SGHRS, CDR2 YFSETQ. The CDR3 DNA reads as TGCGCCAGCAGTGACAGGACTAGCACAGATACGCAGTATTTT. It encodes CASSDRTSTDTQYF. The full variable domain, rest sourced from reference TRBV5-1 and TRBJ2-3, is KAGVTQTPRYLIKTRGQQVTLSCSPISGHRSVSWYQQTPGQGLQFLFEYFSETQRNKGNFPGRFSGRQFSNSRSEMNVSTLELGDSALYLCASSDRTSTDTQYFGPGTRLTVL.

The chain couples TRBV29-1 to TRBJ1-1; 8 bases are a match to TRBD1. The germline gives CDR1 SQVTM, CDR2 ANQGSEA. Trimming removed 6 bases from V and 6 bases from J; junction bases left unmatched: 6. This CDR3 has 12 residues. In DNA form, the CDR3 reads TGCAGCGTAGCCAGGGGGCAGGCTGAAGCTTTCTTT. It yields the protein CSVARGQAEAFF. Complete variable domain (other parts from reference TRBV29-1 and TRBJ1-1): SAVISQKPSRDICQRGTSLTIQCQVDSQVTMMFWYRQQPGQSLTLIATANQGSEATYESGFVIDKFPISRPNLTFSTLTVSNMSPEDSSIYLCSVARGQAEAFFGQGTRLTVV.

The V call is TRBV3-1 (or the pseudogene TRBV3-2), the J call TRBJ2-7; D not certain. V lost 4 bases to trimming and J lost 0 bases, with 13 bases between them. The V gene's germline CDR1 is LGHDT and CDR2 YNNKEL (reference sequence). This CDR3 is 15 amino acids long. CDR3 in amino acids: CASSPRWLPSYEQYF. The CDR3 DNA follows: TGTGCCAGCAGCCCCCGGTGGTTGCCCTCCTACGAGCAGTACTTC.

This clone has more than one count but fewer than ten. The chain employs TRBV6-5 and TRBJ1-2; possibly TRBD1 for D (5 bases). The germline V gene has CDR1 MNHEY and CDR2 SVGAGI. The V gene lost 7 bases and the J gene lost 1 base, with 16 bases spanning the gap. The CDR3 covers 15 residues. CDR3 coding DNA: TGTGCCAGCATTTTTTTCGGGGGTAGTAACTATGGCTACACCTTC. This codes for CASIFFGGSNYGYTF.

The chain has TRBV18 and TRBJ1-5, with TRBD1 matching 10 bases. The CDR3 extends over 16 amino acids. Per germline, CDR1 KGHSH and CDR2 LQKENI. With V trimmed by 0 bases and J by 4 bases, 3 bases remained unmatched. The CDR3 DNA sequence: TGTGCCAGCTCACCACCGCCGGGACAGGGGAATCAGCCCCAGCATTTT. Translating it yields CASSPPPGQGNQPQHF.

The chain couples TRBV5-1 to TRBJ1-2, with 7 positions matching TRBD1. Trimming took 0 bases from V and 4 from J; bases not matched to a gene: 3. Looked up from germline, CDR1 is SGHRS and CDR2 is YFSETQ. CDR3 length equals 14 residues. The CDR3 nucleotides are TGCGCCAGCAGCTTGGACAGGGGCTCCTATGGCTACACCTTC. As protein: CASSLDRGSYGYTF.

This clone was counted only a few times. This rearrangement joins TRBV6-1 to TRBJ1-2; TRBD1 matches at 9 bases. The germline gives CDR1 MNHNS, CDR2 SASEGT. CDR3 size: 18 residues. V shed 1 base, J shed 2 bases, and the junction held 11 bases outside the gene matches. Written as DNA, the CDR3 is TGTGCCAGCAGTGAAGGGAGATACAGGGGGCTCGGAAACTATGGCTACACCTTC. This gives the protein CASSEGRYRGLGNYGYTF.

The chain has TRBV7-8 and TRBJ2-3; D may be TRBD2 (5 bases). This CDR3 spans 16 amino acids. Trimming stripped 5 bases from V and 2 bases from J, with 17 bases between. From germline, CDR1 is SGHVS and CDR2 FQNEAQ. CDR3 region: CASSPLPPGTTDTQYF. The DNA for the CDR3 is TGTGCCAGCAGCCCACTCCCCCCGGGAACCACAGATACGCAGTATTTT.

V usage is TRBV5-5 and J usage is TRBJ2-5; 10 bases match TRBD2. Germline V gives CDR1 SGHKS, CDR2 YYEKEE (reference sequence). The CDR3 contains 15 residues. V was clipped by 4 bases and J by 2 bases; unmatched bases: 5. CDR3 amino acids: CASSNSGRRQETQYF. CDR3 bases: TGTGCCAGCAGCAATAGCGGGAGGCGACAAGAGACCCAGTACTTC.

The gene calls are TRBV11-3 and TRBJ1-1; D ambiguous. The length of the CDR3 is 14 residues. V lost 1 base to trimming and J lost 1 base, with 7 bases between them. The V gene's germline CDR1 is SGHNT and CDR2 YENEEA. As DNA, the CDR3 is TGTGCCAGCAGCTTAGCTGGGCCGAACACTGAAGCTTTCTTT. Its protein product is CASSLAGPNTEAFF.

This clone showed up just once. The chain joins TRBV9 to TRBJ2-3, with 9 bases identical to TRBD1. Germline CDR1 is SGDLS and CDR2 is YYNGEE. Trimming removed 3 bases from V and 2 bases from J; junction bases left unmatched: 4. The CDR3 has 15 amino acids. DNA for the CDR3: TGTGCCAGCAGCGCTCACAGGGGGCTCACAGATACGCAGTATTTT. This gives the protein CASSAHRGLTDTQYF.

This chain links TRBV5-1 with TRBJ1-2; TRBD1 aligns across 7 bases. Germline V lookup: CDR1 SGHRS, CDR2 YFSETQ. CDR3 size: 14 residues. Trimming took 3 bases from V and 6 from J; bases not matched to a gene: 8. Here the CDR3 DNA reads TGCGCCAGCAGCTCCCAGGGGGGATATGATGGCTACACCTTC. Translating gives CASSSQGGYDGYTF.

A single count supports this clone. The chain carries TRBV19 and TRBJ1-5, with D perhaps TRBD1 (5 bases). The CDR3 spans 14 residues. V dropped 7 bases and J dropped 4 bases, with 14 bases sitting between them. Germline CDR1 reads LNHDA; CDR2 reads SQIVND (reference sequence). The CDR3 protein is CASNLAQGNQPQHF. As DNA, the CDR3 is TGTGCCAGTAATTTAGCTCAGGGTAATCAGCCCCAGCATTTT. Full variable domain (remainder filled in from reference TRBV19 and TRBJ1-5): DGGITQSPKYLFRKEGQNVTLSCEQNLNHDAMYWYRQDPGQGLRLIYYSQIVNDFQKGDIAEGYSVSREKKESFPLTVTSAQKNPTAFYLCASNLAQGNQPQHFGDGTRLSIL.

The chain joins TRBV19 to TRBJ2-3; D remains unclear. The CDR3 sequence is 13 residues long. The V end lost 4 bases, the J end lost 5 bases, and 10 bases lay between the germline ends. From germline, CDR1 is LNHDA and CDR2 SQIVND (reference sequence). CDR3 in DNA: TGTGCCAGTAGTACCGTCCGAGGAGATACGCAGTATTTT. Its translation is CASSTVRGDTQYF.

V and J are TRBV19 and TRBJ2-1; 10 nucleotides match TRBD2. V lost 3 bases, J lost 9 bases, and 11 bases stayed unmatched. The CDR3 contains 16 residues. CDR1 is LNHDA, CDR2 SQIVND, per germline (reference sequence). CDR3 sequence (DNA): TGTGCCAGTAGTATTGACCCCCCACTAGCGGGGTTTGAGCAGTTCTTC. This gives the protein CASSIDPPLAGFEQFF.

The chain is built from TRBV7-2 and TRBJ2-5; the D gene is possibly TRBD2 (6 bases). Germline CDR1 reads SGHTA; CDR2 reads FQGNSA. The length of the CDR3 is 16 residues. V lost 1 base and J 3 bases, leaving 15 bases between the germline ends. The DNA for the CDR3 is TGTGCCAGCAGCTTAGTAGGGGCGGGGAGTAAAGAGACCCAGTACTTC. It specifies CASSLVGAGSKETQYF.

The chain joins TRBV20-1 to TRBJ2-7, with TRBD2 matching over 9 bases. The CDR3 extends over 14 amino acids. J gave up 7 bases and V 3 bases, and 10 bases lay outside the gene matches. The germline gives CDR1 DFQATT, CDR2 SNEGSKA (reference sequence). The CDR3 DNA is TGCAGTGCTAGTCTGGCGGGGGGGCCTCGGGAGCAGTACTTC. This translates into CSASLAGGPREQYF.

This sequence joins TRBV7-9 and TRBJ2-3, with 7 bases lining up with TRBD2. The CDR3 is made up of 14 amino acids. Germline CDR1 SEHNR, CDR2 FQNEAQ (reference sequence). V was pared by 1 base and J by 4 bases, with 2 bases of the junction left unmatched. CDR3 residues: CASSLGLAADTQYF. CDR3 DNA sequence: TGTGCCAGCAGCTTAGGGCTAGCGGCAGATACGCAGTATTTT.

The chain uses TRBV4-3 and TRBJ1-5; 8 bases map to TRBD1. V lost 4 bases and J lost 4; bases outside the gene matches: 3. The CDR3 totals 14 residues. CDR1 and CDR2 from the germline V gene are LGHNA and YSLEER. The CDR3 region has the DNA TGCGCCAGCAGCCTCCGGACAGGGAATCAGCCCCAGCATTTT. Its protein product is CASSLRTGNQPQHF.

The V gene is TRBV13, the J gene TRBJ2-1, with 10 bases aligning to TRBD2. Germline V gives CDR1 PRHDT, CDR2 FYEKMQ (reference sequence). With V trimmed by 3 bases and J by 8 bases, 7 bases remained unmatched. The CDR3 is made up of 15 amino acids. CDR3 sequence: CASSFSLAGADEQFF. The CDR3 bases are TGTGCCAGCAGCTTTTCCCTAGCGGGAGCGGATGAGCAGTTCTTC. The full variable domain, with the rest looked up from reference TRBV13 and TRBJ2-1, is AAGVIQSPRHLIKEKRETATLKCYPIPRHDTVYWYQQGPGQDPQFLISFYEKMQSDKGSIPDRFSAQQFSDYHSELNMSSLELGDSALYFCASSFSLAGADEQFFGPGTRLTVL.

The chain carries TRBV12-3 or TRBV12-4 and TRBJ1-1, with D unclear. The CDR3 loop spans 12 amino acids. Trimming shortened V by 7 bases and J by 8 bases, and 14 bases separated the two germline ends. CDR3 coding DNA: TGTGCCAGCACCAAACTCCGGGAAGAAGCTTTCTTT. As protein: CASTKLREEAFF.

The rearrangement uses TRBV2 and TRBJ2-3, with 9 bases aligning to TRBD2. This CDR3 comprises 14 residues. Germline lookup yields CDR1 SNHLY and CDR2 FYNNEI. CDR3 DNA sequence: TGTGCATGGGGGCTAGCGGGATCCACAGATACGCAGTATTTT. Protein product: CAWGLAGSTDTQYF. Variable domain in full (rest from reference TRBV2 and TRBJ2-3): EPEVTQTPSHQVTQMGQEVILRCVPISNHLYFYWYRQILGQKVEFLVSFYNNEISEKSEIFDDQFSVERPDGSNFTLKIRSTKLEDSAMYFCAWGLAGSTDTQYFGPGTRLTVL.

The rearrangement uses TRBV5-4 and TRBJ2-5; 8 nucleotides agree with TRBD2. The V segment lost 3 bases and the J segment 2 bases; nucleotides outside the gene matches: 3. The CDR3 consists of 14 residues. Germline CDR1 SGHNT, CDR2 YYREEE (reference sequence). CDR3 sequence (DNA): TGTGCCAGCAGCTCCGGGGGGGGGCAAGAGACCCAGTACTTC. This codes for CASSSGGGQETQYF.

The CDR3 DNA reads TGTGCCACCAGCACCTGGTCTAGCGGATACAATGAGCAGTTCTTC. This sequence encodes CATSTWSSGYNEQFF. The gene calls are TRBV15 and TRBJ2-1, with 7 nucleotides matching TRBD2. Germline V CDR1 and CDR2: LNHNV, YYDKDF (reference sequence). The CDR3 totals 15 residues. V was clipped by 4 bases and J by 4 bases; unmatched bases: 7.

The rearrangement uses TRBV9 and TRBJ2-5; 9 bases map to TRBD2. With V trimmed by 0 bases and J by 2 bases, 11 bases remained unmatched. The CDR3 totals 18 residues. Germline V gene lookup returns CDR1 SGDLS and CDR2 YYNGEE. Here the CDR3 DNA reads TGTGCCAGCAGCGTAGGGGTAGGGAGCGGGGGGCGACAAGAGACCCAGTACTTC. Protein sequence: CASSVGVGSGGRQETQYF.